This T cell receptor (beta chain) was recorded in a study of long-term antiretroviral therapy in people with HIV. V gave up 4 bases and J gave up 1 base; unmatched junction bases: 7. This CDR3 is built from 15 residues. In germline, CDR1 is SGHRS, CDR2 YFSETQ. At the survey level, the v3.0 immunoSEQ assay was run. Sequencing aimed to cover about 40,000-55,000 T-cell genomes per sample. Sequencing was performed with immunoSEQ multiplex PCR; in TCRdb, only in-frame clones are kept and a portion is missing. This sample yields approximately 45,000 clones, of which around nine tenths are seen a single time; approximately 5.3% belongs to the top ten.

This sequence joins TRBV5-1 and TRBJ1-1; 7 bases align to TRBD1. Material: unsorted PBMCs, obtained 0.1 years before starting antiretroviral therapy. This TCR was sampled from a woman between 45 and 60 years old with HIV. DNA for the CDR3: TGCGCCAGCAGCCCTTGGACAGGAGGGAACACTGAAGCTTTCTTT. It is translated as CASSPWTGGNTEAFF.